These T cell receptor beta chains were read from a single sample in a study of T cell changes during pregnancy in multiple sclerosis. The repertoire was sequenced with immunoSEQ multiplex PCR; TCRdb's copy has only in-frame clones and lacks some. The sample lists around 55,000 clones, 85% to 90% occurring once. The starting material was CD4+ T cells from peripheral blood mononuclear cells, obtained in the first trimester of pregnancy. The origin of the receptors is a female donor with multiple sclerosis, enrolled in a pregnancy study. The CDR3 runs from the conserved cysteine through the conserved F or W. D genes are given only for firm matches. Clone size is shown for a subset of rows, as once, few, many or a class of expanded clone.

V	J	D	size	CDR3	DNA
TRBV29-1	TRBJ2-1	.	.	CSVEDPTAYNEQFF	TGCAGCGTTGAAGACCCCACGGCCTACAATGAGCAGTTCTTC
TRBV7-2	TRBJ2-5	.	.	CASSLGGGQYF	TGTGCCAGCAGCCTGGGGGGTGGCCAGTACTTC
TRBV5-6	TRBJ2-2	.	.	CASSLVGLADTGELFF	TGTGCCAGCAGCTTGGTTGGCCTAGCAGACACCGGGGAGCTGTTTTTT
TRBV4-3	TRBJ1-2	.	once	CASSQETGRLFNYGYTF	TGCGCCAGCAGCCAAGAAACAGGCAGACTCTTTAACTATGGCTACACCTTC
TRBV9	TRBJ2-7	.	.	CASSVEGWSNYEQYF	TGTGCCAGCAGCGTAGAGGGGTGGAGCAACTACGAGCAGTACTTC
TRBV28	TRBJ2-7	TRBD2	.	CASRPGGPREQYF	TGTGCCAGCAGGCCGGGAGGGCCCCGCGAGCAGTACTTC
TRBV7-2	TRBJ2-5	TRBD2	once	CASSLSSSGGVWETQYF	TGTGCCAGCAGCTTATCGTCTAGCGGGGGGGTTTGGGAGACCCAGTACTTC
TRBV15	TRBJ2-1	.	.	CATSRDRDYSYNEQFF	TGTGCCACCAGCAGAGACCGCGACTACTCCTACAATGAGCAGTTCTTC
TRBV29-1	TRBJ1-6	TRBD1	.	CSVGQSNNSPLHF	TGCAGCGTGGGACAGTCGAACAATTCACCCCTCCACTTT
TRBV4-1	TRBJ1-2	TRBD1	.	CASSQGTGGGGNYGYTF	TGCGCCAGCAGCCAGGGGACAGGGGGCGGGGGAAACTATGGCTACACCTTC
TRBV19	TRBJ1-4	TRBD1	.	CASSGTGLTNEKLFF	TGTGCCAGTAGCGGGACAGGGTTGACTAATGAAAAACTGTTTTTT